The 15 T cell receptor beta chains below all came from one sample that was sequenced in a study of blood T cell repertoires in COVID-19. Some clones are missing from TCRdb's copy, which holds only in-frame ones; the method was immunoSEQ multiplex PCR. The sample includes approximately 470,000 clones, roughly 85% of them seen just once. The source material was peripheral blood. The receptors come from a human donor in a cohort sampled during active COVID-19.

J is TRBJ1-5 and V is TRBV12-5, with 9 bases fitting TRBD1. CDR1 is LGHNT, CDR2 FRNRAP, per germline. The junction had 11 bases not matched to a gene; V was cut back by 1 base and J by 13 bases. This CDR3 region has 15 residues. The CDR3 is CASGLAEGVGTGQHF. The CDR3 coding sequence is TGTGCTAGTGGTTTGGCGGAAGGAGTGGGGACAGGGCAGCATTTT. The variable domain in full, with the rest retrieved from reference TRBV12-5 and TRBJ1-5, is DARVTQTPRHKVTEMGQEVTMRCQPILGHNTVFWYRQTMMQGLELLAYFRNRAPLDDSGMPKDRFSAEMPDATLATLKIQPSEPRDSAVYFCASGLAEGVGTGQHFGDGTRLSIL.

This chain joins TRBV19 and TRBJ2-6; unclear D gene. V gave up 6 bases and J gave up 1 base, with 10 bases separating them. CDR1 is LNHDA and CDR2 is SQIVND in the germline V gene (reference sequence). The CDR3 length is 15 residues. CDR3 DNA sequence: TGTGCCAGTAGCAACCCCAGTTCTGGGGCCAACGTCCTGACTTTC. Translating it yields CASSNPSSGANVLTF.

V gene TRBV19 combines with J gene TRBJ1-5; no clear D gene. This CDR3 has 15 amino acids. From germline, CDR1 is LNHDA and CDR2 SQIVND (reference sequence). V dropped 2 bases and J dropped 2 bases, with 10 bases sitting between them. CDR3 sequence (DNA): TGTGCCAGTAGTATATGGAGCACACGCAATCAGCCCCAGCATTTT. It codes for CASSIWSTRNQPQHF.

V is TRBV7-8 and J is TRBJ2-1, with TRBD2 as a possible D gene (6 bases). The V end lost 5 bases, the J end lost 4 bases, and 15 bases lay between the germline ends. The CDR3 length is 15 residues. Germline lookup yields CDR1 SGHVS and CDR2 FQNEAQ. The CDR3 nucleotides are TGTGCCAGCAGCCGCCGCGGGGCAGGATACAATGAGCAGTTCTTC. This gives the protein CASSRRGAGYNEQFF.

The chain joins TRBV5-4 to TRBJ1-6, with a weak D call TRBD1 (6 bases). Trimming cost V 2 bases and J 10 bases, with 16 bases left between them. CDR3 size: 15 residues. CDR1 is SGHNT and CDR2 is YYREEE in the germline V gene (reference sequence). The CDR3 is CASSLDRPGISPLHF. The CDR3 DNA sequence: TGTGCCAGCAGCTTAGACAGGCCGGGGATCTCACCCCTCCACTTT.

A single count supports this clone. This rearrangement joins TRBV7-2 to TRBJ1-4; D is ambiguous. The V end was cut by 2 bases, the J end by 5 bases, with 15 bases between. The CDR3 runs 16 residues. Germline V CDR1 and CDR2: SGHTA, FQGNSA. The CDR3 DNA sequence: TGTGCCAGCAGCTTAAGAATTTACAGCCAAAATGAAAAACTGTTTTTT. This gives the protein CASSLRIYSQNEKLFF.

The gene calls are TRBV2 and TRBJ2-1; 7 bases map to TRBD2. Germline CDR1 and CDR2: SNHLY and FYNNEI. This CDR3 comprises 13 residues. The V segment lost 6 bases and the J segment 8 bases; nucleotides outside the gene matches: 7. The CDR3 nucleotides are TGTGCCAGCAGGCAGGGACTATCCCATGAGCAGTTCTTC. It translates to CASRQGLSHEQFF.

V and J are TRBV5-1 and TRBJ2-3, with 7 bases identical to TRBD2. Germline V gene lookup returns CDR1 SGHRS and CDR2 YFSETQ. This CDR3 region has 16 residues. The J segment lost 6 bases and the V segment lost 0 bases, leaving 10 bases of the junction unmatched. CDR3 bases: TGCGCCAGCAGCTTGGCGTTCTTAGCGGGTCCGGATACGCAGTATTTT. It yields the protein CASSLAFLAGPDTQYF.

The chain links TRBV5-4 to TRBJ2-1; 12 bases align to TRBD1. Germline CDR1 reads SGHNT; CDR2 reads YYREEE (reference sequence). Trimming removed 2 bases from V and 7 bases from J; junction bases left unmatched: 10. CDR3 length: 17 amino acids. Written as DNA, the CDR3 is TGTGCCAGCAGCTTTCTCCCGGGACAGGGGGCGCGTAATGAGCAGTTCTTC. Residues: CASSFLPGQGARNEQFF.

The chain recombines TRBV28 with TRBJ2-7; TRBD2 might be the D (5 bases). Germline CDR1 MDHEN, CDR2 SYDVKM. V lost 2 bases and J 5 bases, leaving 7 bases between the germline ends. This CDR3 spans 12 amino acids. Here the CDR3 reads CASSLEGHEQYF. CDR3 in DNA: TGTGCCAGCAGTTTAGAGGGCCACGAGCAGTACTTC.

The chain carries TRBV27 and TRBJ1-1, with a weak D call TRBD1 (5 bases). This CDR3 is built from 14 residues. The germline gives CDR1 MNHEY, CDR2 SMNVEV (reference sequence). V lost 6 bases to trimming and J lost 0 bases, with 11 bases between them. The DNA for the CDR3 is TGTGCCAGCAGCCCCCAGACAGTGAACACTGAAGCTTTCTTT. It specifies CASSPQTVNTEAFF.

A single count supports this clone. The same CDR3 arises from other DNA sequences in this sample as well. This chain uses TRBV10-3 with TRBJ2-7; TRBD2 agrees at 13 bases. V was pared by 4 bases and J by 4 bases, with 1 base of the junction left unmatched. There are 14 residues in the CDR3. The germline gives CDR1 ENHRY, CDR2 SYGVKD. CDR3 sequence reads: CAISGTSGSYEQYF. The CDR3 DNA is TGTGCCATCAGTGGGACTAGCGGGAGTTACGAGCAGTACTTC.

CDR3 residues: CATNRQGANYGYTF. CDR3 sequence (DNA): TGTGCCACAAACAGACAGGGGGCTAACTATGGCTACACCTTC. The chain links TRBV15 to TRBJ1-2; 9 bases align to TRBD1. The CDR3 extends over 14 amino acids. V lost 9 bases, J lost 0 bases, and 5 bases stayed unmatched. From germline, CDR1 is LNHNV and CDR2 YYDKDF (reference sequence). Drawing the rest from reference TRBV15 and TRBJ1-2, the complete variable domain is DAMVIQNPRYQVTQFGKPVTLSCSQTLNHNVMYWYQQKSSQAPKLLFHYYDKDFNNEADTPDNFQSRRPNTSFCFLDIRSPGLGDTAMYLCATNRQGANYGYTFGSGTRLTVV.

This clone was counted once. V and J are TRBV10-3 and TRBJ2-1, with 9 nucleotides matching TRBD1. The trim removed 5 bases at V and 2 bases at J, leaving 7 bases unmatched. The CDR3 consists of 16 residues. Germline values: CDR1 ENHRY, CDR2 SYGVKD. Written as DNA, the CDR3 is TGTGCCATCAGTTCCGTGGACAGGGGCACCTACAATGAGCAGTTCTTC. This translates into CAISSVDRGTYNEQFF.

The chain carries TRBV11-2 and TRBJ2-2; 10 bases align to TRBD2. CDR3 length: 17 residues. V gave up 3 bases and J gave up 0 bases; unmatched junction bases: 4. Germline CDR1 is SGHAT and CDR2 is FQNNGV. CDR3 in DNA: TGTGCCAGCAGCTTGGGACTAGCGAGAGCGAACACCGGGGAGCTGTTTTTT. Residues: CASSLGLARANTGELFF.